Listed here are 17 T cell receptor beta chains from one sample, sequenced in a study of OX40 agonist ivuxolimab in advanced cancers. Sequencing was performed with immunoSEQ multiplex PCR; in TCRdb, only in-frame clones are kept and a portion is missing. The sample lists around 74,000 clones, approximately 90% occurring once. Material: CD4+ or CD8+ T cells sorted from blood, obtained in a trial of the OX40 agonist ivuxolimab. These receptors came from an adult with an advanced solid tumor such as melanoma, head and neck, liver or kidney cancer.

The count of this clone is one. The CDR3 reads CASSQLGLALDEQYF. In DNA, the CDR3 is TGCGCCAGCAGCCAACTCGGACTAGCTCTCGACGAGCAGTACTTC. V usage is TRBV4-1 and J usage is TRBJ2-7, with 8 bases that match TRBD2. The length of the CDR3 is 15 residues. The germline V gene encodes CDR1 MGHRA and CDR2 YSYEKL. With V trimmed by 2 bases and J by 5 bases, 8 bases remained unmatched.

The rearrangement joins TRBV13 to TRBJ1-1; D remains unclear. The germline V gene encodes CDR1 PRHDT and CDR2 FYEKMQ (reference sequence). Trimming took 5 bases from V and 5 from J, leaving 12 bases between them. The CDR3 covers 13 residues. CDR3 sequence reads: CASSGGLGTEAFF. CDR3 in DNA: TGTGCCAGCAGCGGAGGGCTGGGGACTGAAGCTTTCTTT. The full variable domain, its missing parts supplied by reference TRBV13 and TRBJ1-1, is AAGVIQSPRHLIKEKRETATLKCYPIPRHDTVYWYQQGPGQDPQFLISFYEKMQSDKGSIPDRFSAQQFSDYHSELNMSSLELGDSALYFCASSGGLGTEAFFGQGTRLTVV.

The CDR3 DNA reads TGTGCCAGCAGCGTTGGGACCTACGAGCAGTACTTC. This codes for CASSVGTYEQYF. The chain has TRBV11-2 and TRBJ2-7; D remains ambiguous. This CDR3 contains 12 residues. Germline lookup yields CDR1 SGHAT and CDR2 FQNNGV. V shed 5 bases and J shed 2 bases, with 7 bases lying between them. Variable domain in full (rest from reference TRBV11-2 and TRBJ2-7): EAGVAQSPRYKIIEKRQSVAFWCNPISGHATLYWYQQILGQGPKLLIQFQNNGVVDDSQLPKDRFSAERLKGVDSTLKIQPAKLEDSAVYLCASSVGTYEQYFGPGTRLTVT.

The V call is TRBV10-3, the J call TRBJ2-5; D is tentatively TRBD1 or TRBD2 (5 bases each). Germline CDR1 ENHRY, CDR2 SYGVKD. Trimming took off 5 bases at V and 1 base at J, with 17 bases between the two ends. The CDR3 is made up of 16 amino acids. In nucleotides, the CDR3 is TGTGCCATCAGTCCGGAGGCATCTGGGGGCCAAGAGACCCAGTACTTC. Translation gives CAISPEASGGQETQYF.

This chain uses TRBV9 with TRBJ2-3; 10 bases fit TRBD2. Trimming at V came to 0 bases and at J to 3 bases, leaving 13 bases not matched to a gene. CDR1 and CDR2 from the germline V gene are SGDLS and YYNGEE. This CDR3 comprises 19 residues. Written as DNA, the CDR3 is TGTGCCAGCAGCGTAGGCCCCCAGCGGGGGGGCCTCGTAACAGATACGCAGTATTTT. It encodes CASSVGPQRGGLVTDTQYF.

The chain uses TRBV7-9 and TRBJ2-6; D unresolved. The V and J ends lost 1 base and 3 bases respectively, with 7 bases between them. This CDR3 spans 15 amino acids. CDR1 SEHNR and CDR2 FQNEAQ come from the germline V gene (reference sequence). The CDR3 DNA sequence: TGTGCCAGCAGCTTAGGACATAATGGGGCCAACGTCCTGACTTTC. Translating gives CASSLGHNGANVLTF.

The chain employs TRBV19 and TRBJ2-7, with 14 bases identical to TRBD2. Germline V gene sequence: CDR1 LNHDA, CDR2 SQIVND (reference sequence). V trimming: 5 bases; J trimming: 8 bases; junction bases outside the gene matches: 14. The CDR3 has 17 amino acids. The CDR3 DNA reads as TGTGCCAGTAGTGCTACGGGACTAGCGGGGGAGGGTACGCAGCAGTACTTC. Amino acids: CASSATGLAGEGTQQYF.

The J gene is TRBJ1-5, the V gene TRBV27, with TRBD1 as a possible D gene (5 bases). Deletions cut 5 bases from V and 6 bases from J, with 14 bases between. CDR1 is MNHEY and CDR2 is SMNVEV in the germline V gene (reference sequence). The CDR3 is 14 residues long. CDR3 sequence: CASSLGTAGQPQHF. The CDR3 DNA reads TGTGCCAGCAGTCTCGGGACGGCGGGTCAGCCCCAGCATTTT.

This chain joins TRBV9 and TRBJ2-7, with no clear D. Germline lookup yields CDR1 SGDLS and CDR2 YYNGEE. CDR3 length equals 12 residues. V was clipped by 3 bases and J by 1 base, with 5 bases between them. Here the CDR3 DNA reads TGTGCCAGCAGCGATAATTCCTACGAGCAGTACTTC. Translating gives CASSDNSYEQYF.

The chain employs TRBV19 and TRBJ1-1; TRBD1 is a possible D gene (5 bases). From germline, CDR1 is LNHDA and CDR2 SQIVND (reference sequence). The CDR3 runs to 15 residues. V was shortened by 3 bases and J by 3 bases, with 14 bases between the two germline ends. The CDR3 bases are TGTGCCAGTAGTATCGGGCGGTTGGGGGACACTGAAGCTTTCTTT. This codes for CASSIGRLGDTEAFF.

V gene TRBV5-1 combines with J gene TRBJ2-2; 11 bases match TRBD2. V lost 2 bases and J lost 4; bases outside the gene matches: 10. CDR1 and CDR2 from the germline V gene are SGHRS and YFSETQ. The CDR3 loop spans 18 amino acids. The CDR3 bases are TGCGCCAGCAGCTTAGTGACTAGCGGGGCCGGGAGCACCGGGGAGCTGTTTTTT. It codes for CASSLVTSGAGSTGELFF. The full variable domain, completed using reference TRBV5-1 and TRBJ2-2, is KAGVTQTPRYLIKTRGQQVTLSCSPISGHRSVSWYQQTPGQGLQFLFEYFSETQRNKGNFPGRFSGRQFSNSRSEMNVSTLELGDSALYLCASSLVTSGAGSTGELFFGEGSRLTVL.

The chain employs TRBV11-3 and TRBJ2-3; D remains unclear. Germline loops: CDR1 SGHNT, CDR2 YENEEA. Trimming removed 2 bases at V and 1 base at J, with 7 bases between. The CDR3 covers 14 residues. DNA for the CDR3: TGTGCCAGCAGCTTAACCCAAGGCACAGATACGCAGTATTTT. Amino acid sequence: CASSLTQGTDTQYF.

This chain links TRBV9 with TRBJ2-2; 9 bases are a match to TRBD1. Losses at the gene ends were 4 bases for V and 4 bases for J; bases not matched to a gene: 5. Germline CDR1 is SGDLS and CDR2 is YYNGEE. This CDR3 has 15 amino acids. The CDR3 loop reads CASSPRQGGTGELFF. DNA for the CDR3: TGTGCCAGCAGCCCTCGACAGGGGGGCACCGGGGAGCTGTTTTTT. Drawing the rest from reference TRBV9 and TRBJ2-2, the complete variable domain is DSGVTQTPKHLITATGQRVTLRCSPRSGDLSVYWYQQSLDQGLQFLIQYYNGEERAKGNILERFSAQQFPDLHSELNLSSLELGDSALYFCASSPRQGGTGELFFGEGSRLTVL.

V usage is TRBV5-6 and J usage is TRBJ2-7; 8 nucleotides match TRBD1. CDR3 length equals 15 residues. Germline lookup yields CDR1 SGHDT and CDR2 YYEEEE. Losses at the gene ends were 0 bases for V and 2 bases for J; bases not matched to a gene: 4. This chain's CDR3 is CASSLGTGFPYEQYF. The DNA of the CDR3 is TGTGCCAGCAGCTTGGGGACAGGGTTCCCCTACGAGCAGTACTTC.

DNA for the CDR3: TGTGCCAGCAGCTTCGGGGTTAGCAATCAGCCCCAGCATTTT. Its protein product is CASSFGVSNQPQHF. The chain is built from TRBV5-6 and TRBJ1-5; D gene unclear. Trimming removed 2 bases from V and 0 bases from J, with 6 bases in between. Germline V gene sequence: CDR1 SGHDT, CDR2 YYEEEE. The CDR3 runs 14 residues.

The chain carries TRBV27 and TRBJ2-1; D is unclear. Germline lookup yields CDR1 MNHEY and CDR2 SMNVEV (reference sequence). This CDR3 spans 13 amino acids. V was trimmed by 2 bases and J by 7 bases, leaving 9 bases between them. The CDR3 DNA follows: TGTGCCAGCAGTTTAAATCCCTTTAATGAGCAGTTCTTC. Protein sequence: CASSLNPFNEQFF.

V is TRBV5-4 and J is TRBJ2-1; the match to TRBD2 covers 11 bases. Losses at the gene ends were 0 bases for V and 12 bases for J; bases not matched to a gene: 17. This CDR3 comprises 18 residues. Germline V gene lookup returns CDR1 SGHNT and CDR2 YYREEE (reference sequence). CDR3 nucleotides: TGTGCCAGCAGCTTGGGTCCGGGACTAGCGGCAGAAAAACCTGGGCAGTTCTTC. Its translation is CASSLGPGLAAEKPGQFF.